Listed below are T cell receptor beta chains from one sample, sequenced in a study of cytomegalovirus exposure and HLA in healthy donors. Only in-frame clones appear in the TCRdb table, and some are missing; sequencing was by immunoSEQ multiplex PCR. Here the sample spans a few hundred thousand clones, roughly 80% being singletons. Material for sequencing was PBMCs. These receptors were collected from a young man in good health and CMV-seronegative. The CDR3 runs from the conserved cysteine through the conserved F or W. A D gene is named only where the DNA matches it firmly. Size values are once, few and many counts, or a class for expanded clones, and some rows have none.

v_gene,len,d_gene,abundance,j_gene,CDR3nt,CDR3aa
TRBV9,14,-,-,TRBJ2-2,TGTGCCAGCAGCTCCGCCAGGGTGACCGGGGAGCTGTTTTTT,CASSSARVTGELFF
TRBV9,16,-,-,TRBJ2-3,TGTGCCAGCAGCGTAGCCGGGGATTGGATTGCAGATACGCAGTATTTT,CASSVAGDWIADTQYF
TRBV15,15,-,-,TRBJ2-4,TGTGCCACCAGCAGAGAACAGGGGGGGAAAAACATTCAGTACTTC,CATSREQGGKNIQYF
TRBV5-8,15,-,few,TRBJ1-4,TGTGCCAGCAGCTTGGCAGGCCCTGGGAGAGAAAAACTGTTTTTT,CASSLAGPGREKLFF
TRBV7-9,14,-,-,TRBJ2-7,TGTGCCAGCAGCTTAGCCCAGGGTAACTACGAGCAGTACTTC,CASSLAQGNYEQYF
TRBV6-1,16,-,-,TRBJ1-1,TGTGCCAGCAGTGATAAGGGCAGGGTTGAAGGCACTGAAGCTTTCTTT,CASSDKGRVEGTEAFF
TRBV19,13,-,-,TRBJ1-3,TGTGCCAGTAGGACAGTCTCTGGAAACACCATATATTTT,CASRTVSGNTIYF
TRBV4-3,19,-,-,TRBJ1-1,TGCGCCAGCAGCCAAGATTCGGGGGGCCTTCCCTCCATGAACACTGAAGCTTTCTTT,CASSQDSGGLPSMNTEAFF
TRBV4-3,20,-,-,TRBJ2-1,TGCGCCAGCAGCCAAGATCTAAGTCGGCGAGGTCTGCGTGTCAACGATGAGCAGTTCTTC,CASSQDLSRRGLRVNDEQFF
TRBV19,15,-,-,TRBJ2-5,TGTGCCAGTAGGGATACTAGTTACTCTCAAGAGACCCAGTACTTC,CASRDTSYSQETQYF
TRBV6-1,14,-,-,TRBJ1-1,TGTGCCACTCGCTTTGGAGGGGTGAACACTGAAGCTTTCTTT,CATRFGGVNTEAFF
TRBV15,15,TRBD1,-,TRBJ1-3,TGTGCCACCAGCGGATGGACAGGACCTGGAAACACCATATATTTT,CATSGWTGPGNTIYF
TRBV4-3,16,TRBD2,-,TRBJ2-5,TGCGCCAGCAGCCAAGGCGGGGGAGCGTACCAAGAGACCCAGTACTTC,CASSQGGGAYQETQYF
TRBV6-1,17,-,-,TRBJ1-6,TGTGCCAGCAGTGAAGAGGCGGCGAGCTCCTATAATTCACCCCTCCACTTT,CASSEEAASSYNSPLHF
TRBV25-1,13,-,-,TRBJ1-1,TGTGCCATCGAAAATAGAGGGGGCACTGAAGCTTTCTTT,CAIENRGGTEAFF
TRBV29-1,14,-,-,TRBJ1-3,TGCAGCGTCGAAGTAGCCCTCCCTGGAAACACCATATATTTT,CSVEVALPGNTIYF
TRBV5-1,15,TRBD2,few,TRBJ2-1,TGCGCCAGCAGCGGGGGGGTAAGCTCCTACAATGAGCAGTTCTTC,CASSGGVSSYNEQFF
TRBV27,14,TRBD1,-,TRBJ2-1,TGTGCCAGCAGTCCCCGGACAGGGTTAGATGAGCAGTTCTTC,CASSPRTGLDEQFF
TRBV5-4,15,TRBD2,-,TRBJ2-5,TGTGCCAGCAGCCCGGCAGGGACTAGCTGGGAGACCCAGTACTTC,CASSPAGTSWETQYF
TRBV11-2,15,-,-,TRBJ2-5,TGTGCCAGCAGCTTAGGGGTAGGGGTGGAAGAGACCCAGTACTTC,CASSLGVGVEETQYF
TRBV9,13,-,-,TRBJ1-1,TGTGCCAGCAGCCCCCGTTCGAACACTGAAGCTTTCTTT,CASSPRSNTEAFF
TRBV5-1,15,-,-,TRBJ2-1,TGCGCCAGCACCCTTACGACTGCGCGTTGGGATGAGCAGTTCTTC,CASTLTTARWDEQFF
TRBV15,17,TRBD1,-,TRBJ2-7,TGTGCCACCAGCAGAGACTCGCGACGGGGACAGACCTACGAGCAGTACTTC,CATSRDSRRGQTYEQYF
TRBV5-4,17,TRBD2,once,TRBJ2-5,TGTGCCAGCAGTGACGGGACTAGGAGCAGACAGGCGGAGACCCAGTACTTC,CASSDGTRSRQAETQYF
TRBV7-9,13,-,-,TRBJ1-5,TGTGCCAGCAGCTTAGGAAGGGGCCAGCCCCAGCATTTT,CASSLGRGQPQHF
TRBV19,14,-,-,TRBJ1-5,TGTGCCAGTATCCCCACAGGGAGCCATCAGCCCCAGCATTTT,CASIPTGSHQPQHF